This T cell receptor (beta chain) emerged from a study of memory CD4+ T cells and cytomegalovirus serostatus. This clone came up once. The sort gate was single viable CD3+CD4+CD8-CD45RO+ cells for memory CD4+ T cells. Assay: immunoSEQ multiplex PCR; the TCRdb copy retains only in-frame clones and omits some. This repertoire shows about 58,000 clones, roughly 84% found once; its top ten account for about 0.5%. The sequence derives from an adult in good health and CMV-seronegative. Some clones in this sample may be carry-over from other donors' samples. Sample: memory CD4+ T cells from blood.

CDR3 region: CASSLPGQGNTIYF. CDR3 coding DNA: TGTGCCAGCAGTCTGCCGGGACAGGGAAACACCATATATTTT. J is TRBJ1-3 and V is TRBV6-5; 7 bases match TRBD1. CDR3 length: 14 amino acids. J was trimmed by 4 bases and V by 5 bases; bases with no gene match: 5. Germline V gene lookup returns CDR1 MNHEY and CDR2 SVGAGI.